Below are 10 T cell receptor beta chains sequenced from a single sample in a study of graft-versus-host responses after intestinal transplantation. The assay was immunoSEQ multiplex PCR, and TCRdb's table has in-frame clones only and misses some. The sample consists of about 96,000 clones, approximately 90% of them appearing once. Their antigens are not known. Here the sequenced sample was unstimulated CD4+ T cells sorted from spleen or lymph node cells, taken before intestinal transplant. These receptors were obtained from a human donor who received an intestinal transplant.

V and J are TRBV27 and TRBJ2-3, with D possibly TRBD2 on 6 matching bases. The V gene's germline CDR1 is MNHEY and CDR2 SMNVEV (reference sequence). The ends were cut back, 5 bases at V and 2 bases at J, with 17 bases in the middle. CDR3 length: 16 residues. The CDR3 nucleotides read TGTGCCAGCAGTCTGGGGACTCCAACACTCACAGATACGCAGTATTTT. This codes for CASSLGTPTLTDTQYF.

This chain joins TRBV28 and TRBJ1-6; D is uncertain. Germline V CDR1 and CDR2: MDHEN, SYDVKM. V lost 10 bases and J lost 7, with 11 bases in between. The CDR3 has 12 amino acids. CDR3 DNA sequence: TGTGCCACCCGTAGGAGGAATTCACCCCTCCACTTT. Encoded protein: CATRRRNSPLHF. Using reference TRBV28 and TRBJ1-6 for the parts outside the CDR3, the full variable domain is DVKVTQSSRYLVKRTGEKVFLECVQDMDHENMFWYRQDPGLGLRLIYFSYDVKMKEKGDIPEGYSVSREKKERFSLILESASTNQTSMYLCATRRRNSPLHFGNGTRLTVT.

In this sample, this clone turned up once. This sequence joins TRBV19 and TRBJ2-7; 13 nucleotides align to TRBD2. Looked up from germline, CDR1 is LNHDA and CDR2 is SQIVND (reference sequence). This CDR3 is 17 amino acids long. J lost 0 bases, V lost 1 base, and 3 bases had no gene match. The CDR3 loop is CASSIGRTSGGSYEQYF. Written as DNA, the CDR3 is TGTGCCAGTAGTATAGGACGGACTAGCGGGGGCTCCTACGAGCAGTACTTC.

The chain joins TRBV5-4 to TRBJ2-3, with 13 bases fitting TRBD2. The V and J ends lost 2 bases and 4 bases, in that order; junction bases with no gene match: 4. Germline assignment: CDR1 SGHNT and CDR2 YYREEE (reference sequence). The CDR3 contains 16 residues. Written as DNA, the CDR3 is TGTGCCAGCAGCTTTCGACTAGCGGGAGGCCCAGATACGCAGTATTTT. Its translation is CASSFRLAGGPDTQYF.

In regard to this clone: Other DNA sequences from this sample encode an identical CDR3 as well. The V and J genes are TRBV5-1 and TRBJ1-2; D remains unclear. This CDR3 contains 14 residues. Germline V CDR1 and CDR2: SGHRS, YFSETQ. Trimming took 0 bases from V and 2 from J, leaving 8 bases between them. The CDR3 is CASSLVTANYGYTF. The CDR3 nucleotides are TGCGCCAGCAGCTTGGTTACAGCAAACTATGGCTACACCTTC.

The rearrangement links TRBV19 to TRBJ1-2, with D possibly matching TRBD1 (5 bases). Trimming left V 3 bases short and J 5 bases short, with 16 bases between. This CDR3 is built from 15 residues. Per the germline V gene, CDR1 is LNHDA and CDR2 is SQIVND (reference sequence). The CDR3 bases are TGTGCCAGTAGTATGCGTCCGACAGCTGAGTATGGCTACACCTTC. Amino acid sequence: CASSMRPTAEYGYTF.

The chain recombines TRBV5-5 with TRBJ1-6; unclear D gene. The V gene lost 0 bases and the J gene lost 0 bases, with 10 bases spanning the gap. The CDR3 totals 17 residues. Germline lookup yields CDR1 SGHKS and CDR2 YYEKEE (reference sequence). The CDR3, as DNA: TGTGCCAGCAGCTTGGATCTGGTGAGCTCCTATAATTCACCCCTCCACTTT. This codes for CASSLDLVSSYNSPLHF.

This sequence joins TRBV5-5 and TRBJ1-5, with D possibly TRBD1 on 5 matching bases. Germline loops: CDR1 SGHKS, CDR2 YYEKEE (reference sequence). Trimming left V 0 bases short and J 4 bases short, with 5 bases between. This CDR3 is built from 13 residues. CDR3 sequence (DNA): TGTGCCAGCAGCTTGGGACAGAATCAGCCCCAGCATTTT. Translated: CASSLGQNQPQHF.

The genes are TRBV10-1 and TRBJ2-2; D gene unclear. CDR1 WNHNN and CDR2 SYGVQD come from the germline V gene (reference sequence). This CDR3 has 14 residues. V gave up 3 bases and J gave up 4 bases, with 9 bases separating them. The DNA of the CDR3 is TGCGCCAGCAGTGACTTTGCAGGCACCGGGGAGCTGTTTTTT. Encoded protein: CASSDFAGTGELFF.

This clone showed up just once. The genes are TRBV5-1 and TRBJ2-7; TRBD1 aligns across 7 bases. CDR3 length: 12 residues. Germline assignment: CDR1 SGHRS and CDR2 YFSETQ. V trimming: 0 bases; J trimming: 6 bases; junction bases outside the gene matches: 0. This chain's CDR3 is CASSLDRGEQYF. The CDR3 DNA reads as TGCGCCAGCAGCTTGGACAGGGGCGAGCAGTACTTC.